A selection of T cell receptor beta chains follows, all from one sample in a study of tumor-infiltrating lymphocytes in primary liver carcinoma. TCRdb fed the multiplex PCR reads into MiXCR, producing one record per CDR3 protein. The repertoire holds 300,000 to 400,000 distinct CDR3 sequences, with more than 55% as singletons. Specimen: peripheral blood. The source of these receptors is a man aged 35-49 years with primary liver carcinoma and hepatitis B virus infection. Both conserved end residues are part of each CDR3. The D gene is left open where the match is weak. For some rows the clone size is stated as once, few or many, or as a class when expanded; others skip it.

- | TRBJ1-5 | - | TRBV5-1 | CASSPDDGTSQPQHF | TGCGCCAGCAGCCCGGACGATGGGACGAGTCAGCCCCAGCATTTT
medium-sized | TRBJ2-1 | - | TRBV29-1 | CSVARDQTYNEQFF | TGCAGCGTCGCAAGGGACCAAACTTACAATGAGCAGTTCTTC
- | TRBJ2-2 | - | TRBV19 | CASSRGELFF | TGTGCCAGTAGTAGGGGGGAGCTGTTTTTT
many | TRBJ1-5 | - | TRBV4-2 | CASSQEWRSNQPQHF | TGTGCCAGCAGCCAAGAGTGGAGGAGCAATCAGCCCCAGCATTTT
- | TRBJ2-7 | - | TRBV11-3 | CASSFCQLYKQYF | TGTGCTAGCAGTTTTTGCCAGCTCTACAAGCAGTACTTC
- | TRBJ2-2 | TRBD2 | TRBV4-1 | CASSEVGRTGLNTGELFF | TGCGCCAGCAGCGAAGTTGGGAGAACGGGACTAAACACCGGGGAGCTGTTTTTT
few | TRBJ1-1 | - | TRBV5-1 | CASSFLGPVWNTEAFF | TGCGCCAGCAGCTTTCTAGGACCTGTCTGGAACACTGAAGCTTTCTTT
many | TRBJ2-1 | - | TRBV4-1 | CASSQDQQGWNEQFF | TGCGCCAGCAGCCAAGATCAGCAGGGTTGGAATGAGCAGTTCTTC
- | TRBJ2-1 | - | TRBV11-3 | CASSLIPTEQLF | TGTGCCAGCAGCTTAATCCCAACTGAGCAGCTCTTC
- | TRBJ2-7 | TRBD2 | TRBV5-6 | CASSLAGWGGYEQYF | TGTGCCAGCAGCTTGGCTGGGTGGGGGGGGTACGAGCAGTACTTC
few | TRBJ2-5 | - | TRBV12-3/TRBV12-4 | CASSLQWSEETQYF | TGTGCCAGCAGTTTGCAATGGTCAGAGGAGACCCAGTATTTC
many | TRBJ1-5 | - | TRBV29-1 | CSVFAGGNQPQHF | TGCAGCGTTTTTGCTGGGGGTAATCAGCCCCAGCATTTT
- | TRBJ1-4 | TRBD1 | TRBV6-6 | CASSSMTGGRGKLFF | TGTGCCAGCAGTTCCATGACAGGGGGCAGGGGAAAACTCTTTTTT
- | TRBJ2-5 | - | TRBV7-9 | CASSSMGGRETQYF | TGTGCCAGCAGTTCCATGGGGGGACGGGAGACCCAGTACTTC
many | TRBJ1-5 | TRBD1 | TRBV6-1 | CASRKRQGDGNQPQHF | TGTGCCAGCAGAAAGAGACAGGGGGACGGCAATCAGCCCCAGCATTTT
- | TRBJ2-5 | - | TRBV28 | CASSLGAGWGQETQYF | TGTGCCAGCAGTTTGGGGGCGGGCTGGGGACAAGAGACCCAGTACTTC
- | TRBJ1-6 | - | TRBV30 | CAWSIDSNSPLHF | TGTGCCTGGAGTATCGACAGTAATTCACCCCTCCACTTT
few | TRBJ1-1 | - | TRBV5-1 | CASSLGSGVVAEAFF | TGCGCCAGCAGCTTGGGTTCTGGGGTTGTGGCTGAAGCTTTCTTT